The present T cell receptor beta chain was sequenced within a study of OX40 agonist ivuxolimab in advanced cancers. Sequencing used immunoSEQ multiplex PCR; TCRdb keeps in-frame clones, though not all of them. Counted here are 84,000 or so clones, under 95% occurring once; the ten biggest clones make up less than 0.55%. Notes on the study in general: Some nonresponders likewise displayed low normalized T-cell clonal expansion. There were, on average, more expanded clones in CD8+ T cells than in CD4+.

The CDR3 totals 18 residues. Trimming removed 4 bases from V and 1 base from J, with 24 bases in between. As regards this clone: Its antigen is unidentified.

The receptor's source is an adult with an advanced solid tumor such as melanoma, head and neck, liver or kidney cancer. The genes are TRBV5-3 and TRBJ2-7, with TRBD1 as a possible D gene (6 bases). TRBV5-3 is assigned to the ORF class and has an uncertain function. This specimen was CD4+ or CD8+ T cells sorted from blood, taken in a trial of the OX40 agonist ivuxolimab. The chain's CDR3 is CARSEPGTTQANSYEQYF. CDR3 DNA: TGTGCCAGAAGCGAACCCGGGACAACCCAGGCCAATTCCTACGAGCAGTACTTC.